This is a list of T cell receptor beta chains from one sample in a study of blood T cell repertoires in COVID-19. TCRdb's table, derived via immunoSEQ multiplex PCR, lists solely in-frame clones and lacks some. The table includes about 110,000 clones, over 75% detected once. The material sequenced was peripheral blood. These receptor sequences come from a woman aged 80 or over with active or convalescent COVID-19. Both conserved end residues are part of each CDR3. Fields, in order: D gene, J gene, V gene, clone size, CDR3 DNA, CDR3 protein. D genes are given only for firm matches. The size field is filled for only some rows; it gives once, few, many or a size class.

d_gene: TRBD2; j_gene: TRBJ2-1; v_gene: TRBV11-2; abundance: -; CDR3nt: TGTGCCAGCAGCTTAGATCTAAGGGGACTAGCGGGAGATGATGAGCAGTTCTTC; CDR3aa: CASSLDLRGLAGDDEQFF
d_gene: -; j_gene: TRBJ1-6; v_gene: TRBV14; abundance: few; CDR3nt: TGTGCCAGCAGCCAAGAAAGGGGCCGATCACCCCTCCACTTT; CDR3aa: CASSQERGRSPLHF
d_gene: -; j_gene: TRBJ1-1; v_gene: TRBV5-8; abundance: -; CDR3nt: TGTGCCAGCAGCCTAGGTTCCGGATCTCTAAAAGCTTTCTTT; CDR3aa: CASSLGSGSLKAFF
d_gene: -; j_gene: TRBJ1-1; v_gene: TRBV7-9; abundance: -; CDR3nt: TGTGCCAGCAGCTCCTGGAACACTGAAGCTTTCTTT; CDR3aa: CASSSWNTEAFF
d_gene: -; j_gene: TRBJ1-2; v_gene: TRBV19; abundance: once; CDR3nt: TGTGCCAGTAGTTACAGGGTTACCTATGGCTACACCTTC; CDR3aa: CASSYRVTYGYTF
d_gene: TRBD1; j_gene: TRBJ1-2; v_gene: TRBV3-1/TRBV3-2; abundance: -; CDR3nt: TGTGCCAGCAGCCCGCTCGGGACAGAGTATGGCTACACCTTC; CDR3aa: CASSPLGTEYGYTF
d_gene: -; j_gene: TRBJ2-2; v_gene: TRBV18; abundance: -; CDR3nt: TGTGCCAGCTCGCCAAAAATCCTCGGGCAGGGGGGCCGGGAGCTGTTTTTT; CDR3aa: CASSPKILGQGGRELFF
d_gene: TRBD1; j_gene: TRBJ2-5; v_gene: TRBV5-1; abundance: -; CDR3nt: TGCGCCAGCAGCTGGGGGACAGCACGGGAGACCCAGTACTTC; CDR3aa: CASSWGTARETQYF
d_gene: -; j_gene: TRBJ1-6; v_gene: TRBV18; abundance: -; CDR3nt: TGTGCCAGCTCACGGGCCGAGGGCTATAATTCACCCCTCCACTTT; CDR3aa: CASSRAEGYNSPLHF
d_gene: TRBD2; j_gene: TRBJ2-7; v_gene: TRBV20-1; abundance: once; CDR3nt: TGCAGTGCTAGTTCTGGCGGGAGGATCTACGAGCAGTACTTC; CDR3aa: CSASSGGRIYEQYF
d_gene: TRBD1; j_gene: TRBJ1-1; v_gene: TRBV7-3; abundance: -; CDR3nt: TGTGCCAGCAGCTTGGGACAGGGGACTGAAGCTTTCTTT; CDR3aa: CASSLGQGTEAFF
d_gene: TRBD1; j_gene: TRBJ2-2; v_gene: TRBV2; abundance: -; CDR3nt: TGTGCCAGCAGTGAAATACCACAGGGGGACACCGGGGAGCTGTTTTTT; CDR3aa: CASSEIPQGDTGELFF
d_gene: -; j_gene: TRBJ1-5; v_gene: TRBV24-1; abundance: -; CDR3nt: TGTGCCACCGCTAACGGACGCGGGGGCAATCAGCCCCAGCATTTT; CDR3aa: CATANGRGGNQPQHF
d_gene: TRBD2; j_gene: TRBJ2-3; v_gene: TRBV3-1/TRBV3-2; abundance: -; CDR3nt: TGTGCCAGCAGACAAACCTTGGGGGAGGGAGGCACAGATACGCAGTATTTT; CDR3aa: CASRQTLGEGGTDTQYF
d_gene: -; j_gene: TRBJ1-3; v_gene: TRBV5-1; abundance: -; CDR3nt: TGCGCCAGCAGCTTGGCCCCGGGTGGAAACACCATATATTTT; CDR3aa: CASSLAPGGNTIYF
d_gene: -; j_gene: TRBJ2-7; v_gene: TRBV6-5; abundance: few; CDR3nt: TGTGCCAGCAGTTTCGACGGGAGCCCCTACGAGCAGTACTTC; CDR3aa: CASSFDGSPYEQYF
d_gene: TRBD1; j_gene: TRBJ1-2; v_gene: TRBV7-9; abundance: -; CDR3nt: TGTGCCAGCAGCCTACAGGGGGGCTATGGCTACACCTTC; CDR3aa: CASSLQGGYGYTF
d_gene: -; j_gene: TRBJ1-2; v_gene: TRBV5-1; abundance: -; CDR3nt: TGCGCCAGCAGCAGAGGACAGCTTCCTTCTGGCTACACCTTC; CDR3aa: CASSRGQLPSGYTF
d_gene: -; j_gene: TRBJ2-3; v_gene: TRBV2; abundance: once; CDR3nt: TGTGCCACCAGCTCGGAGCGGGTAGACACAGATACGCAGTATTTT; CDR3aa: CATSSERVDTDTQYF
d_gene: -; j_gene: TRBJ1-1; v_gene: TRBV10-3; abundance: once; CDR3nt: TGTGCCATCAGTGAGTCGTGGGGAGTTGAAGCTTTCTTT; CDR3aa: CAISESWGVEAFF
d_gene: -; j_gene: TRBJ2-7; v_gene: TRBV2; abundance: -; CDR3nt: TGTGCCAGCAATCTGGGGGGCTACGAGCAGTACTTC; CDR3aa: CASNLGGYEQYF
d_gene: -; j_gene: TRBJ2-7; v_gene: TRBV27; abundance: -; CDR3nt: TGTGCCAGCAGTTTATCTCCCGACACCGAGCAGTACTTC; CDR3aa: CASSLSPDTEQYF
d_gene: TRBD1; j_gene: TRBJ2-1; v_gene: TRBV6-5; abundance: -; CDR3nt: TGTGCCAGCAAAAGGGGACAGGTATACAATGAGCAGTTCTTC; CDR3aa: CASKRGQVYNEQFF
d_gene: -; j_gene: TRBJ2-1; v_gene: TRBV29-1; abundance: -; CDR3nt: TGCAGCGTTGAGGTCCTAAGTTACAATGAGCAGTTCTTC; CDR3aa: CSVEVLSYNEQFF
d_gene: -; j_gene: TRBJ2-1; v_gene: TRBV2; abundance: -; CDR3nt: TGTGCCAGCAGCTCCGTTGTCCCGGGTGAGCAGTTCTTC; CDR3aa: CASSSVVPGEQFF
d_gene: -; j_gene: TRBJ2-7; v_gene: TRBV3-1/TRBV3-2; abundance: -; CDR3nt: TGTGCCAGCAGCCACAGGGTCTCCGAGCAGTACTTC; CDR3aa: CASSHRVSEQYF
d_gene: TRBD2; j_gene: TRBJ2-7; v_gene: TRBV5-4; abundance: -; CDR3nt: TGTGCCAGCAGCTTGCTAGCGGGAGACAGGGAGCAGTACTTC; CDR3aa: CASSLLAGDREQYF
d_gene: -; j_gene: TRBJ2-7; v_gene: TRBV6-1; abundance: -; CDR3nt: TGTGCCAGCGGATTAGGTGCGGCGCCGTCCTACGAGCAGTACTTC; CDR3aa: CASGLGAAPSYEQYF
d_gene: TRBD2; j_gene: TRBJ2-1; v_gene: TRBV5-1; abundance: -; CDR3nt: TGCGCCAGCAGCTTGGCTAGCGGGAGTTTCAATGAGCAGTTCTTC; CDR3aa: CASSLASGSFNEQFF
d_gene: -; j_gene: TRBJ1-1; v_gene: TRBV5-4; abundance: once; CDR3nt: TGTGCCAGCAGCCCCCAGGGAGGGTCTGACACTGAAGCTTTCTTT; CDR3aa: CASSPQGGSDTEAFF
d_gene: -; j_gene: TRBJ2-3; v_gene: TRBV5-1; abundance: -; CDR3nt: TGCGCCAGCAGACAGCTGGGACTGGGAGGAACAGATACGCAGTATTTT; CDR3aa: CASRQLGLGGTDTQYF
d_gene: -; j_gene: TRBJ1-4; v_gene: TRBV28; abundance: -; CDR3nt: TGTGCCAGCCTTGACAAGAGTGCAACTAATGAAAAACTGTTTTTT; CDR3aa: CASLDKSATNEKLFF
d_gene: -; j_gene: TRBJ1-2; v_gene: TRBV5-1; abundance: -; CDR3nt: TGCGCCAGCACCTTGGATCGCGGGGGAATCGACTATGGCTACACCTTC; CDR3aa: CASTLDRGGIDYGYTF
d_gene: -; j_gene: TRBJ1-5; v_gene: TRBV24-1; abundance: -; CDR3nt: TGTGCCACCAGTGATCCCAGACAGCCTAATCAGCCCCAGCATTTT; CDR3aa: CATSDPRQPNQPQHF
d_gene: TRBD1; j_gene: TRBJ2-6; v_gene: TRBV23-1; abundance: -; CDR3nt: TGCGCCAGCAGTCATCGGGACAGCCCCTCTGGGGCCAACGTCCTGACTTTC; CDR3aa: CASSHRDSPSGANVLTF
d_gene: TRBD2; j_gene: TRBJ2-1; v_gene: TRBV5-8; abundance: -; CDR3nt: TGTGCCAGCAGCCCCGGGGCTAGCGGGTCCTACAATGAGCAGTTCTTC; CDR3aa: CASSPGASGSYNEQFF
d_gene: -; j_gene: TRBJ1-1; v_gene: TRBV7-3; abundance: -; CDR3nt: TGTGCCAGCAGCCCGGGGTGGGGCACTGAAGCTTTCTTT; CDR3aa: CASSPGWGTEAFF
d_gene: TRBD2; j_gene: TRBJ2-7; v_gene: TRBV11-2; abundance: -; CDR3nt: TGTGCCAGCACCTTAGGGACTAGCGGGGCACACTACGAGCAGTACTTC; CDR3aa: CASTLGTSGAHYEQYF
d_gene: TRBD2; j_gene: TRBJ2-7; v_gene: TRBV7-6; abundance: -; CDR3nt: TGTGCCAGCAGCTTAGCGGGAGGGCCCTCCTACGAGCAGTACTTC; CDR3aa: CASSLAGGPSYEQYF
d_gene: -; j_gene: TRBJ2-7; v_gene: TRBV18; abundance: few; CDR3nt: TGTGCCAGCTCCCTCGTGGCGGATGGAGAGCAGTACTTC; CDR3aa: CASSLVADGEQYF
d_gene: TRBD1; j_gene: TRBJ1-3; v_gene: TRBV6-6; abundance: -; CDR3nt: TGTGCCAGCAGTCAACAGGGGGCCTCTGGAAACACCATATATTTT; CDR3aa: CASSQQGASGNTIYF
d_gene: TRBD2; j_gene: TRBJ2-5; v_gene: TRBV27; abundance: -; CDR3nt: TGTGCCAGCAGTTTATCGCCCATACTAGCGGCCCAAGAGACCCAGTACTTC; CDR3aa: CASSLSPILAAQETQYF
d_gene: -; j_gene: TRBJ2-7; v_gene: TRBV28; abundance: -; CDR3nt: TGTGCCAGCAGCCCCTACAGGTCCTCCTACGAGCAGTACTTC; CDR3aa: CASSPYRSSYEQYF